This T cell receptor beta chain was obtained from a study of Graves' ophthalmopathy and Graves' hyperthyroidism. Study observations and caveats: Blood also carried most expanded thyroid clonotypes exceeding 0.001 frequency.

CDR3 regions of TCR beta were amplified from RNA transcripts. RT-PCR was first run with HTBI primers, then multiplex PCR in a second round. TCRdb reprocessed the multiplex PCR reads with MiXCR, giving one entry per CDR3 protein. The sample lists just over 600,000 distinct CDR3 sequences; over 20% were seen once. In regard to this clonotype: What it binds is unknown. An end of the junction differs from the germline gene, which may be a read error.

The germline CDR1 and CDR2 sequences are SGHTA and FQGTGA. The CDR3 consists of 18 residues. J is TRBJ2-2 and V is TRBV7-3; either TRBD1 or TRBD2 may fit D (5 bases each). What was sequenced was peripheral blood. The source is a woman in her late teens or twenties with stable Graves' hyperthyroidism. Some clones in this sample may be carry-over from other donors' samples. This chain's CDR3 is CANSLNPYGTPFTGELFF. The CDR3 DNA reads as TGTGCCAACAGCTTAAATCCGTACGGGACCCCCTTCACCGGGGAGCTGTTTTTT.